These T cell receptor beta chains were read from a single sample in a study of metastatic and nonmetastatic thyroid tumors. TCRdb re-called clones from the PCR reads using MiXCR. The sample contains some 84,000 clones, around 7.8% of which appear only once. The sample taken for sequencing was blood. Receptors originate from a female donor with papillary thyroid cancer or a benign thyroid nodule (not recorded which). Some clones in this sample may be carry-over from other donors' samples. Both conserved end residues are trimmed from each CDR3.

j_gene: TRBJ2-1
v_gene: TRBV20-1
CDR3aa: SARPQRGGFNNEQF

j_gene: TRBJ2-2
v_gene: TRBV28
CDR3aa: ASSFVLGLGTGELF

j_gene: TRBJ1-4
v_gene: TRBV7-6
CDR3aa: ASSLGAVNEKLF

j_gene: TRBJ2-3
v_gene: TRBV11-2
CDR3aa: ASSPFTSLSADTQY

j_gene: TRBJ1-5
v_gene: TRBV30
CDR3aa: AWRLGGGGQPQH

j_gene: TRBJ2-5
v_gene: TRBV4-2
CDR3aa: ASSQESGRETQY

j_gene: TRBJ2-5
v_gene: TRBV27
CDR3aa: ASSARGRETQY

j_gene: TRBJ2-3
v_gene: TRBV4-2
CDR3aa: ASSQTERGGLGDTQY

j_gene: TRBJ1-2
v_gene: TRBV20-1
CDR3aa: SAFEYGYT

j_gene: TRBJ1-2
v_gene: TRBV7-3
CDR3aa: ASSLTQSIYT

j_gene: TRBJ1-5
v_gene: TRBV5-6
CDR3aa: ASSLNRARQPQH

j_gene: TRBJ2-5
v_gene: TRBV2
CDR3aa: ASSGTSMGQETQY

j_gene: TRBJ1-6
v_gene: TRBV2
CDR3aa: ASSDFNSPLH

j_gene: TRBJ1-5
v_gene: TRBV2
CDR3aa: ASSAGTYQPQH

j_gene: TRBJ1-6
v_gene: TRBV7-6
CDR3aa: ASSSSSNRANSPLH

j_gene: TRBJ2-1
v_gene: TRBV24-1
CDR3aa: ATSTKGQGFYNEQF

j_gene: TRBJ1-6
v_gene: TRBV6-5
CDR3aa: ASSYSGVYSPLH

j_gene: TRBJ1-1
v_gene: TRBV27
CDR3aa: ASSCPTRITEAF

j_gene: TRBJ2-3
v_gene: TRBV5-1
CDR3aa: ASGAGERTDTQY

j_gene: TRBJ2-2
v_gene: TRBV11-1
CDR3aa: ASSLLTGINTGELF

j_gene: TRBJ1-2
v_gene: TRBV6-1
CDR3aa: ATVGQGLNYGYT

j_gene: TRBJ1-5
v_gene: TRBV7-9
CDR3aa: ASSSPGDGDQPQH

j_gene: TRBJ1-1
v_gene: TRBV28
CDR3aa: ASTPGGTGGTEAF

j_gene: TRBJ1-1
v_gene: TRBV20-1
CDR3aa: SASGGTEAF

j_gene: TRBJ2-7
v_gene: TRBV5-6
CDR3aa: ASSLDGTSDEQY

j_gene: TRBJ2-5
v_gene: TRBV5-1
CDR3aa: ASSLTSGGQTQY

j_gene: TRBJ1-1
v_gene: TRBV6-1
CDR3aa: ASSEIYGGPTEAF

j_gene: TRBJ1-5
v_gene: TRBV2
CDR3aa: ASRRDRVSNQPQH

j_gene: TRBJ1-2
v_gene: TRBV7-2
CDR3aa: ASSLGVGYGYT

j_gene: TRBJ1-4
v_gene: TRBV19
CDR3aa: ASSMWGPSGNSWADEKLF

j_gene: TRBJ2-2
v_gene: TRBV7-9
CDR3aa: AGGIAGSNTGELF

j_gene: TRBJ1-4
v_gene: TRBV6-2/TRBV6-3
CDR3aa: VSSYSGTGGEKLV

j_gene: TRBJ1-2
v_gene: TRBV5-1
CDR3aa: ASSPAGARNYGYT

j_gene: TRBJ2-7
v_gene: TRBV19
CDR3aa: ARNNGRGGCYEQY

j_gene: TRBJ1-2
v_gene: TRBV7-2
CDR3aa: SISPEVGRSYGYT

j_gene: TRBJ2-1
v_gene: TRBV7-9
CDR3aa: ASRPGPSGEQF

j_gene: TRBJ2-1
v_gene: TRBV19
CDR3aa: ASSISPTGKAYNEQF

j_gene: TRBJ2-1
v_gene: TRBV6-7
CDR3aa: ASSYLTPLKQF

j_gene: TRBJ2-5
v_gene: TRBV19
CDR3aa: ASTGQGGWETQY

j_gene: TRBJ1-4
v_gene: TRBV6-4
CDR3aa: ASSDTTGGGYEKLF

j_gene: TRBJ1-2
v_gene: TRBV6-2/TRBV6-3
CDR3aa: ASRRRDRRPYGYT

j_gene: TRBJ1-3
v_gene: TRBV11-1
CDR3aa: ASSLAQGRSGNTIY